This T cell receptor beta chain derives from a study of shared clonotypes between healthy human individuals. The CDR3 spans 19 residues. This was a deep-level run. Sequenced by immunoSEQ multiplex PCR; TCRdb stores in-frame clones only, minus some. The repertoire holds roughly 700,000 clones, around 67% seen once, with roughly 1.7% in the top ten. The sequenced sample was memory CD4+ T cells sorted from blood. Stated subset: CD45RA-negative fraction. The chain has TRBV12-2 and TRBJ2-1; TRBD2 reflects the table's D call only, with no check against the DNA. TRBV12-2 is marked as a pseudogene. This TCR derives from a woman aged 25 to 39 in good health. CDR3 sequence: CASRPIAGLELGSYNEQFF. CDR3 DNA: TGTGCAAGTCGCCCGATCGCCGGACTAGAGCTCGGCTCCTACAATGAGCAGTTCTTC.